Sequencing of this TCR beta chain was carried out in a study of technical replicates of blood from several donors. Clones were sequenced by immunoSEQ multiplex PCR, and TCRdb holds only the in-frame ones, with some missing. This sample has under 85,000 clones; roughly 97% occur once, and the top ten carry about 0.24%. The clonotype was recovered from a human donor in good health. The sample comprised T cells isolated from PBMCs.

For the CDR3, the DNA is TGTGCCAGCAGCTTCCGGGGTGGGGAAGGCTATGGCTACACCTTC. Encoded protein: CASSFRGGEGYGYTF. This rearrangement joins TRBV7-8 to TRBJ1-2; D not resolved. This CDR3 is 15 amino acids long. Between the trimmed V and J ends, which lost 3 bases and 4 bases, there was a span of 15 bases. Germline V gene lookup returns CDR1 SGHVS and CDR2 FQNEAQ. Full variable domain (outside the CDR3, taken from reference TRBV7-8 and TRBJ1-2): GAGVSQSPRYKVAKRGQDVALRCDPISGHVSLFWYQQALGQGPEFLTYFQNEAQLDKSGLPSDRFFAERPEGSVSTLKIQRTQQEDSAVYLCASSFRGGEGYGYTFGSGTRLTVV.